The present entry profiles one TCR beta chain with its context. These data come from a study of OX40 agonist ivuxolimab in advanced cancers. Measured with immunoSEQ multiplex PCR; TCRdb has only the in-frame clones, and not every one. The sample records approximately 35,000 clones, approximately 76% being singletons. The CDR3 is 11 amino acids. Germline lookup yields CDR1 DFQATT and CDR2 SNEGSKA (reference sequence). Trimming left V 3 bases short and J 4 bases short, with 7 bases between. V usage is TRBV20-1 and J usage is TRBJ2-7; D not certain. The sample here was CD4+ or CD8+ T cells sorted from blood, taken in a trial of the OX40 agonist ivuxolimab. This receptor was identified in an adult with an advanced solid tumor such as melanoma, head and neck, liver or kidney cancer. In DNA form, the CDR3 reads TGCAGTGCTAGCTCTGGGTACGAGCAGTACGTC. Protein sequence: CSASSGYEQYV.